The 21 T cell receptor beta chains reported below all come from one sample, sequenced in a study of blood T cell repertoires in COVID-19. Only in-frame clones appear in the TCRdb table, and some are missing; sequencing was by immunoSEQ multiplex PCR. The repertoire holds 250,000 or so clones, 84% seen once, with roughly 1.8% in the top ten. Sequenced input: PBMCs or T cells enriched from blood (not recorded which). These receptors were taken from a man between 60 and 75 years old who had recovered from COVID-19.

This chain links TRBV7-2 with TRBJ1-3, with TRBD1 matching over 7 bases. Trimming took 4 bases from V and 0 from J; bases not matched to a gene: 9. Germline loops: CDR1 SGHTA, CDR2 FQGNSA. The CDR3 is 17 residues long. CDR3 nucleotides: TGTGCCAGCAGCTCCGACAGGGCCCAAATCTCTGGAAACACCATATATTTT. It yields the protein CASSSDRAQISGNTIYF.

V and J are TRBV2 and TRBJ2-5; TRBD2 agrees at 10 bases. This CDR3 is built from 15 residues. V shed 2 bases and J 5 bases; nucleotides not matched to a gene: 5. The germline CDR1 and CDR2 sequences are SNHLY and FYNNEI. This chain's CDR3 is CASSERSGGAETQYF. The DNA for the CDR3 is TGTGCCAGCAGTGAACGGAGCGGGGGGGCGGAGACCCAGTACTTC.

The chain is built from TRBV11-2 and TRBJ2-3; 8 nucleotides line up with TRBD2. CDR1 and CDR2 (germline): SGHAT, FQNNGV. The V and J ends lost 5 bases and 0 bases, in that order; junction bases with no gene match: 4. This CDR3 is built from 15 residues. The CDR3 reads CASSRSGTSTDTQYF. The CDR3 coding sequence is TGTGCCAGCAGCCGTAGCGGGACTAGCACAGATACGCAGTATTTT.

The CDR3 nucleotides read TGTGCCACCAGTGATTTGCCGGGTAGCAGGGGAGGCAATCAGCCCCAGCATTTT. Its translation is CATSDLPGSRGGNQPQHF. The chain employs TRBV24-1 and TRBJ1-5, with D perhaps matching TRBD1 (6 bases). V was clipped by 0 bases and J by 2 bases, with 16 bases between them. The germline gives CDR1 KGHDR, CDR2 SFDVKD. CDR3 length: 18 residues.

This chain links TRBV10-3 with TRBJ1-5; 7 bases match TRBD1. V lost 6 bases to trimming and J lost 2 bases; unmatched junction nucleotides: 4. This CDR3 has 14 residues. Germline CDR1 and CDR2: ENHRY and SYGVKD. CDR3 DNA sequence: TGTGCCATCAGCTCCACAGGGGGCAATCAGCCCCAGCATTTT. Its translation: CAISSTGGNQPQHF.

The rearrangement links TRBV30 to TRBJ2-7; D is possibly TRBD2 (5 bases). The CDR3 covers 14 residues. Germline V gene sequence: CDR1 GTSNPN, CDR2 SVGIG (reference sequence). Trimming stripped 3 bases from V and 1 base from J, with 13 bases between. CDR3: CAWSPGGVSYEQYF. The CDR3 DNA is TGTGCCTGGAGCCCTGGAGGAGTTTCCTACGAGCAGTACTTC.

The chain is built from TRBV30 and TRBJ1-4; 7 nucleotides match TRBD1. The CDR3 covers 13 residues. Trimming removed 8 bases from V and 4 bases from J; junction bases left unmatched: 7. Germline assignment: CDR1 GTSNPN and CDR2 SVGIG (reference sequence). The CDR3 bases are TGTGCCACCCAACAGGGGAGTAATGAAAAACTGTTTTTT. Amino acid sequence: CATQQGSNEKLFF.

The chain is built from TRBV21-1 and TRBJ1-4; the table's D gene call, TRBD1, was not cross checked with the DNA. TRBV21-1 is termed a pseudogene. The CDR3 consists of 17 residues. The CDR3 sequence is CASSTPPPTGFEEKLFF. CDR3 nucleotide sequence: TGTGCCAGCAGCACCCCACCCCCGACAGGGTTCGAAGAAAAACTGTTTTTT.

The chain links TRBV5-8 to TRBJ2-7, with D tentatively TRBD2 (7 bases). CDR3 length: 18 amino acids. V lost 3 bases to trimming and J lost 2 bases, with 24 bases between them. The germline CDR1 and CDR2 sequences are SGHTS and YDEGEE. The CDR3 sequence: CASSWGPAGAGLPYEQYF. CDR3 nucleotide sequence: TGTGCCAGCAGCTGGGGGCCCGCTGGAGCGGGGCTCCCCTACGAGCAGTACTTC.

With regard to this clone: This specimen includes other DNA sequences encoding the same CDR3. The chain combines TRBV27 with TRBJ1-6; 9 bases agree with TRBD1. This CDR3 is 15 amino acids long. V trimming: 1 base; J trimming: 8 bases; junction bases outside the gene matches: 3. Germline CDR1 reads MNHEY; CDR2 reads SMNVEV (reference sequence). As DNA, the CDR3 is TGTGCCAGCAGTTTATACAGGGGGCGCGATTCACCCCTCCACTTT. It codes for CASSLYRGRDSPLHF.

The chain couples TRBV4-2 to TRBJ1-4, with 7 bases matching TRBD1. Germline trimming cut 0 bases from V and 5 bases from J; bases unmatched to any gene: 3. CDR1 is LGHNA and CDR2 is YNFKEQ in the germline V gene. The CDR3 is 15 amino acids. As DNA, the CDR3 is TGTGCCAGCAGCCAAGAGTCACAGGGGAATGAAAAACTGTTTTTT. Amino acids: CASSQESQGNEKLFF.

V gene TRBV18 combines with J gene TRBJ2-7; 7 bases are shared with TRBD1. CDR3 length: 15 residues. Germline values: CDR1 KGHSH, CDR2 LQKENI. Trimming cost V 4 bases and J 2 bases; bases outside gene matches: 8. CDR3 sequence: CASSLFATGTYEQYF. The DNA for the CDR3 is TGTGCCAGCTCACTTTTCGCGACAGGGACCTACGAGCAGTACTTC.

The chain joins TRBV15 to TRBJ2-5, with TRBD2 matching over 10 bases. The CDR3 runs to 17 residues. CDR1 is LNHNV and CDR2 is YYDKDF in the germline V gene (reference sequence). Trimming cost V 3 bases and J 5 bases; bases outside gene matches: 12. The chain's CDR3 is CATSRSSGGTARETQYF. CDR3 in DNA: TGTGCCACCAGCAGGAGTAGCGGGGGGACGGCCAGGGAGACCCAGTACTTC.

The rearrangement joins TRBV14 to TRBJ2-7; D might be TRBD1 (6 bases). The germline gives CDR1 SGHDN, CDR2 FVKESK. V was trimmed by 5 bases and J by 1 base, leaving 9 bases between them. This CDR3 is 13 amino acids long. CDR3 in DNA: TGTGCCAGCAGCTACGGACAGTCCTACGAGCAGTACTTC. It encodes CASSYGQSYEQYF.

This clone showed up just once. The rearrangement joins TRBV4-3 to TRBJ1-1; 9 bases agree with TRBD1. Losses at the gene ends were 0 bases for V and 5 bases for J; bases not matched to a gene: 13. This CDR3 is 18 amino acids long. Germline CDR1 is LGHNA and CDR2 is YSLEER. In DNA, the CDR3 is TGCGCCAGCAGCCAAGAAGGGACAGGGAGGGCAATTTTGACTGAAGCTTTCTTT. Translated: CASSQEGTGRAILTEAFF.

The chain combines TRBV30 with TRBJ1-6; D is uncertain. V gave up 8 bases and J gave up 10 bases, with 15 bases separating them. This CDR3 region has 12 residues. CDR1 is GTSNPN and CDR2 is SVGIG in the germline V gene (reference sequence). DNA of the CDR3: TGTGCCACTTCATCGGAGGGATCACCCCTCCACTTT. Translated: CATSSEGSPLHF.

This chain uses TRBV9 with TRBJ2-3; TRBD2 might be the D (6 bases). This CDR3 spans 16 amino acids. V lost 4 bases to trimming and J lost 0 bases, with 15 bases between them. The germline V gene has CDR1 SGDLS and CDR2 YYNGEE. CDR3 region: CASSSGVTPSTDTQYF. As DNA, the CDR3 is TGTGCCAGCAGCTCGGGAGTGACACCTAGCACAGATACGCAGTATTTT.

CDR3 in DNA: TGCGCCAGCAGCTTTTCGACAGATTTAGCCAAAAACATTCAGTACTTC. Translated, it gives CASSFSTDLAKNIQYF. The V call is TRBV5-1, the J call TRBJ2-4; TRBD1 might be the D (5 bases). In germline, CDR1 is SGHRS, CDR2 YFSETQ. V lost 2 bases to trimming and J lost 0 bases, with 12 bases between them. The CDR3 has 16 residues.

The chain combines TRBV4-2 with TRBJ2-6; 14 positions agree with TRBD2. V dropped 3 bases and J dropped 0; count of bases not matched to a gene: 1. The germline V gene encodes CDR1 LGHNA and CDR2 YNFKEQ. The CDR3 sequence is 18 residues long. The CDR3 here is CASSHGLAGGSGANVLTF. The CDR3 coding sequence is TGTGCCAGCAGCCACGGACTAGCGGGGGGCTCTGGGGCCAACGTCCTGACTTTC.

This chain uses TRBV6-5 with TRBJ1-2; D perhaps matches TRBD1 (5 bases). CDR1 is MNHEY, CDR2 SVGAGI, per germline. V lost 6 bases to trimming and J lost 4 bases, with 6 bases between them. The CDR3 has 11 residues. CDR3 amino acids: CASRGPYGYTF. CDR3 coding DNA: TGTGCCAGCAGGGGGCCCTATGGCTACACCTTC.

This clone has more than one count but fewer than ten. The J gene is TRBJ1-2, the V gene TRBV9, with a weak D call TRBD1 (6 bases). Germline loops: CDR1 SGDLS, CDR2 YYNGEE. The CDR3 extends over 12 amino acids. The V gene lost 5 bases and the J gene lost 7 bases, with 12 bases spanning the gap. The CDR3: CASRQGLSGYTF. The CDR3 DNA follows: TGTGCCAGCAGACAGGGTTTAAGTGGCTACACCTTC.